These 5 T cell receptor beta chains were all obtained from the same sample, sequenced in a study of shared clonotypes between healthy human individuals. Measured with immunoSEQ multiplex PCR; TCRdb has only the in-frame clones, and not every one. The sample yields 2,500,000 or so clones, 80% to 95% seen once. The material sequenced was naive CD4+ T cells from PBMCs. Subset meaning: CD45RA+ positively selected. The receptors stem from a man aged 18 to 29 in good health. Some clones in this sample may be carry-over from other donors' samples.

The chain links TRBV5-1 to TRBJ2-1, with TRBD2 matching over 7 bases. V lost 2 bases to trimming and J lost 2 bases; unmatched junction nucleotides: 4. Looked up from germline, CDR1 is SGHRS and CDR2 is YFSETQ. This CDR3 is built from 15 residues. The CDR3 nucleotides read TGCGCCAGCAGCTTTCGGGAGGCTACCTACAATGAGCAGTTCTTC. Translated, it gives CASSFREATYNEQFF.

This clone was seen once. J is TRBJ1-2 and V is TRBV25-1; D is possibly TRBD1 (5 bases). The CDR3 contains 15 residues. V was clipped by 6 bases and J by 2 bases, with 16 bases between them. In germline, CDR1 is MGHDK, CDR2 SYGVNS. The CDR3 spells CASSPDSLLNYGYTF. The CDR3 DNA sequence: TGTGCCAGCAGCCCCGACAGTTTACTAAACTATGGCTACACCTTC.

The chain uses TRBV12-5 and TRBJ2-2; perhaps D is TRBD1 or TRBD2 (6 bases each). CDR3 size: 17 residues. With 0 bases removed from V and 5 bases from J, the gap between germline ends came to 16 bases. The germline V gene encodes CDR1 LGHNT and CDR2 FRNRAP. The DNA for the CDR3 is TGTGCTAGTGGTTTGGTAGTCGGGGGCTCGAGAACCGGGGAGCTGTTTTTT. Translating it yields CASGLVVGGSRTGELFF.

The chain has TRBV5-6 and TRBJ2-7, with D maybe TRBD2 (6 bases). V shed 3 bases and J shed 3 bases, with 10 bases lying between them. Germline values: CDR1 SGHDT, CDR2 YYEEEE. CDR3 length equals 13 residues. CDR3 bases: TGTGCCAGCAGCTCCGGGACTTACTACGAGCAGTACTTC. Translated, it gives CASSSGTYYEQYF.

This chain links TRBV2 with TRBJ2-7; D could derive from TRBD1 or TRBD2 (5 bases each). Trimming stripped 6 bases from V and 3 bases from J, with 15 bases between. CDR3 length: 14 amino acids. CDR1 is SNHLY, CDR2 FYNNEI, per germline. The CDR3 spells CASSGDAQIYEQYF. Written as DNA, the CDR3 is TGTGCCAGCAGCGGGGACGCCCAGATCTACGAGCAGTACTTC.